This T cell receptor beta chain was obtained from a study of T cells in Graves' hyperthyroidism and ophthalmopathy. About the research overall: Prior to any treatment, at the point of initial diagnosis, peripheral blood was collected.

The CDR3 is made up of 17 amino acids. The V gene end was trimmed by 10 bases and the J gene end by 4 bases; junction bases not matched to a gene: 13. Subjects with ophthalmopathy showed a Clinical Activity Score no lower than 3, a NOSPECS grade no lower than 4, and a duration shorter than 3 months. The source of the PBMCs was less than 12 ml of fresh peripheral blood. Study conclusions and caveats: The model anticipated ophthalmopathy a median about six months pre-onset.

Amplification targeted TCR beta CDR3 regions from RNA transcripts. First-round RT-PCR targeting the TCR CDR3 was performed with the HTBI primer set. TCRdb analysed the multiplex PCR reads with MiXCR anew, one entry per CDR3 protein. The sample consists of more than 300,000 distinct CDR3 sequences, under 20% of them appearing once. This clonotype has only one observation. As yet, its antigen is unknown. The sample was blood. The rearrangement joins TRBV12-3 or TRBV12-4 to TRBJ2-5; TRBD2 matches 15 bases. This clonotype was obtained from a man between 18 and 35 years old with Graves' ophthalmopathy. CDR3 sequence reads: CATSFEGLAGGGETQYF. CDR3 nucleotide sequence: TGTGCCACCTCATTCGAGGGACTAGCGGGGGGAGGAGAGACCCAGTACTTC.